This TCR beta chain is drawn from a study of blood T cell repertoires in COVID-19. The wider study: The samples span acute and convalescent COVID-19 from the United States, Italy and Spain. T cells, B-cell-depleted T cells, or PBMCs supplied cDNA or gDNA.

This clone was detected a few times. In the source study's methods: Amplification from reference gene primers served as the basis for estimated nucleated cell counts. Produced via immunoSEQ multiplex PCR; TCRdb's table is partial and in-frame only. V and J calls and clone size are those listed in that table; D and trimming were worked out from the DNA. Here the sample spans 150,000 to 200,000 clones, roughly nine tenths being singletons. Germline loops: CDR1 SGHTS, CDR2 YDEGEE. The CDR3 spans 17 residues. V lost 3 bases, J lost 7 bases, and 16 bases stayed unmatched. The sample was peripheral blood. V is TRBV5-8 and J is TRBJ1-5; TRBD1 matches 7 bases. This receptor was taken from a man between 60 and 70 years old with active or convalescent COVID-19. The CDR3 protein is CASSSPGQLFSGQPQHF. Written as DNA, the CDR3 is TGTGCCAGCAGCTCTCCGGGACAGCTGTTTTCTGGGCAGCCCCAGCATTTT.